This TCR beta chain originates from a study of technical replicates of blood from a few donors. The V gene lost 2 bases and the J gene lost 0 bases, with 9 bases spanning the gap. The CDR3 loop spans 15 amino acids. CDR1 and CDR2 from the germline V gene are SGHDT and YYEEEE. Only in-frame clones appear in the TCRdb table, and some are missing; sequencing was by immunoSEQ multiplex PCR. The sample gives approximately 75,000 clones, around 97% of which show up once; around 0.3% is in the top ten. The J gene is TRBJ1-3, the V gene TRBV5-6; the D gene is possibly TRBD1 (6 bases). Sequencing was carried out using T cells isolated from PBMCs. This clonotype originated in a human donor in good health. The CDR3 DNA sequence: TGTGCCAGCAGCTTCTGGACAGTCTCTGGAAACACCATATATTTT. Residues: CASSFWTVSGNTIYF.